One sample yielded the 8 T cell receptor beta chains listed below, sequenced in a study of technical replicates of blood from a handful of donors. Repertoires were generated with immunoSEQ multiplex PCR, while TCRdb's copy carries only in-frame clones and drops some. The table records 70,000 to 80,000 clones, approximately 97% of them present only once. The sequencing input was T cells isolated from PBMCs. The receptor source for this set is a human donor in good health.

The V and J genes are TRBV7-9 and TRBJ1-1; D might be TRBD1 (6 bases). The length of the CDR3 is 14 residues. Germline V lookup: CDR1 SEHNR, CDR2 FQNEAQ (reference sequence). Trimming pared 1 base from V and 6 bases from J, leaving 12 bases between. CDR3 residues: CASSLELAGAEAFF. The CDR3 DNA reads TGTGCCAGCAGCTTAGAGTTGGCAGGGGCTGAAGCTTTCTTT.

This clone appeared a single time. This chain links TRBV29-1 with TRBJ2-3; D is perhaps TRBD2 (6 bases). The CDR3 loop spans 18 amino acids. Per germline, CDR1 SQVTM and CDR2 ANQGSEA. V was cut by 3 bases and J by 0 bases, with 22 bases left in between. CDR3 nucleotides: TGCAGCGTTGAGAGTCCCGCGGGACCTTCACCTAGCACAGATACGCAGTATTTT. Translation: CSVESPAGPSPSTDTQYF.

The chain has TRBV5-1 and TRBJ2-1; possible D gene TRBD2, 6 bases. The CDR3 consists of 14 residues. Germline V gives CDR1 SGHRS, CDR2 YFSETQ. The V and J ends lost 1 base and 8 bases respectively, with 13 bases between them. The CDR3 here is CASSLLVSGDEQFF. Written as DNA, the CDR3 is TGCGCCAGCAGCTTGTTGGTTAGCGGTGATGAGCAGTTCTTC.

The CDR3 here is CASSFTGQGAHEQYF. In DNA form, the CDR3 reads TGCGCCAGCAGCTTCACGGGACAGGGCGCACACGAGCAGTACTTC. The chain joins TRBV5-1 to TRBJ2-7; 9 nucleotides align to TRBD1. This CDR3 contains 15 residues. The V gene end was trimmed by 2 bases and the J gene end by 5 bases; junction bases not matched to a gene: 8. Germline CDR1 SGHRS, CDR2 YFSETQ. Variable domain in full (rest from reference TRBV5-1 and TRBJ2-7): KAGVTQTPRYLIKTRGQQVTLSCSPISGHRSVSWYQQTPGQGLQFLFEYFSETQRNKGNFPGRFSGRQFSNSRSEMNVSTLELGDSALYLCASSFTGQGAHEQYFGPGTRLTVT.

This chain links TRBV28 with TRBJ2-3, with 9 nucleotides matching TRBD1. The V and J ends lost 5 bases and 4 bases, in that order; junction bases with no gene match: 7. The CDR3 spans 15 residues. CDR1 is MDHEN, CDR2 SYDVKM, per germline. CDR3 in DNA: TGTGCCAGCAGTATACGGACAGGGGTTTCAGATACGCAGTATTTT. Translation: CASSIRTGVSDTQYF. The full variable domain, rest sourced from reference TRBV28 and TRBJ2-3, is DVKVTQSSRYLVKRTGEKVFLECVQDMDHENMFWYRQDPGLGLRLIYFSYDVKMKEKGDIPEGYSVSREKKERFSLILESASTNQTSMYLCASSIRTGVSDTQYFGPGTRLTVL.

V is TRBV4-1 and J is TRBJ1-1, with D maybe TRBD1 (6 bases). Germline CDR1 MGHRA, CDR2 YSYEKL. The CDR3 is 16 amino acids. Trimming removed 4 bases from V and 4 bases from J, with 19 bases in between. The CDR3 loop is CASSLGQWTLLTEAFF. The CDR3 nucleotides read TGCGCCAGCAGCCTAGGACAGTGGACCCTGCTCACTGAAGCTTTCTTT.

This chain connects TRBV5-1 to TRBJ2-1; D unclear. Per the germline V gene, CDR1 is SGHRS and CDR2 is YFSETQ. CDR3 size: 13 residues. Trimming took off 4 bases at V and 9 bases at J, with 14 bases between the two ends. CDR3 residues: CASSGPVLGEQFF. DNA for the CDR3: TGCGCCAGCAGCGGGCCAGTATTAGGTGAGCAGTTCTTC.

The chain uses TRBV27 and TRBJ2-7; 8 bases agree with TRBD2. With V trimmed by 0 bases and J by 2 bases, 6 bases remained unmatched. Germline CDR1 MNHEY, CDR2 SMNVEV (reference sequence). The CDR3 extends over 16 amino acids. The CDR3 sequence is CASSLSASGFPYEQYF. The CDR3 DNA follows: TGTGCCAGCAGTTTATCGGCTAGCGGGTTCCCCTACGAGCAGTACTTC.